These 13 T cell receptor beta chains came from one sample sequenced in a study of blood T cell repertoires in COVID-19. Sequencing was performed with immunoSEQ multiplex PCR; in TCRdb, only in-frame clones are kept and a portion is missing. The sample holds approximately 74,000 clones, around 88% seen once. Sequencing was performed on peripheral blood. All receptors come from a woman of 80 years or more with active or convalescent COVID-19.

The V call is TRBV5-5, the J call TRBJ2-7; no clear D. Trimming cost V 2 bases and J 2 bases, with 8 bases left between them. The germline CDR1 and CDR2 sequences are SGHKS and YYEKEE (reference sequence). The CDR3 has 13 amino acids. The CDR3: CASSFAVTYEQYF. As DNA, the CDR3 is TGTGCCAGCAGCTTCGCGGTGACCTACGAGCAGTACTTC.

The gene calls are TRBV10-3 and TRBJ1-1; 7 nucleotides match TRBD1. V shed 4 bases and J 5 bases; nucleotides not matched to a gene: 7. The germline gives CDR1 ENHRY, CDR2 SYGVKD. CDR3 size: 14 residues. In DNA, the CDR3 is TGTGCCATCAGTGCCCGGGACAGTAGGACTGAAGCTTTCTTT. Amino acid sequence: CAISARDSRTEAFF.

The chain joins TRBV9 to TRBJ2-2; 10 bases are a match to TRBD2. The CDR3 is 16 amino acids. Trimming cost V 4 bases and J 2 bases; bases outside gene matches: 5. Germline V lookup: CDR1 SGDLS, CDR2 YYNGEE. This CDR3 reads CASSPWTSGNTGELFF. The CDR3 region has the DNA TGTGCCAGCAGCCCCTGGACTAGCGGTAACACCGGGGAGCTGTTTTTT. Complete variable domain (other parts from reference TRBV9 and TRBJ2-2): DSGVTQTPKHLITATGQRVTLRCSPRSGDLSVYWYQQSLDQGLQFLIQYYNGEERAKGNILERFSAQQFPDLHSELNLSSLELGDSALYFCASSPWTSGNTGELFFGEGSRLTVL.

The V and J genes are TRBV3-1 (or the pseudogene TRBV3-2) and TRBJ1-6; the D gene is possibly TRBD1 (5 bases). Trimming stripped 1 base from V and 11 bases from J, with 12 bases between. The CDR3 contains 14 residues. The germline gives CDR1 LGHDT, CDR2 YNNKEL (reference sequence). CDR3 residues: CASSQALAGPPLHF. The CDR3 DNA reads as TGTGCCAGCAGCCAAGCCCTAGCGGGACCACCCCTCCACTTT.

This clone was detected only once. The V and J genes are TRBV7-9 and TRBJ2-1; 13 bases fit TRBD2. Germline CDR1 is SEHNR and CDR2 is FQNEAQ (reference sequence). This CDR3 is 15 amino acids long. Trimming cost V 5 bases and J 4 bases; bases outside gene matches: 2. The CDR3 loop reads CASSRTSGGYNEQFF. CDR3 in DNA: TGTGCCAGCAGCCGGACTAGCGGGGGATACAATGAGCAGTTCTTC.

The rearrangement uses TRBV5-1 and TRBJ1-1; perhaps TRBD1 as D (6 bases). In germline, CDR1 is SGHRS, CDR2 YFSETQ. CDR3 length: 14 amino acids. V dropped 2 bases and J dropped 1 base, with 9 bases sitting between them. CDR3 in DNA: TGCGCCAGCAGCTTTGACAGGTCGAACACTGAAGCTTTCTTT. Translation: CASSFDRSNTEAFF.

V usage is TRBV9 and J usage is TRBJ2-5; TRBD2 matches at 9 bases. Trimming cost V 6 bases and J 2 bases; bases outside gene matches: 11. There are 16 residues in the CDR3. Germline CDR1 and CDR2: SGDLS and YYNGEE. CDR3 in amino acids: CASTYAGGAPQETQYF. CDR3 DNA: TGTGCCAGCACCTACGCGGGGGGGGCTCCTCAAGAGACCCAGTACTTC.

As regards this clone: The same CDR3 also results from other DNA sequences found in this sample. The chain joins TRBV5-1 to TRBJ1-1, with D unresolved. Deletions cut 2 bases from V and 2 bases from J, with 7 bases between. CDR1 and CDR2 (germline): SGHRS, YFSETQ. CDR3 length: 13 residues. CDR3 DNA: TGCGCCAGCAGCTTCGCAGGTAACACTGAAGCTTTCTTT. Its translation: CASSFAGNTEAFF.

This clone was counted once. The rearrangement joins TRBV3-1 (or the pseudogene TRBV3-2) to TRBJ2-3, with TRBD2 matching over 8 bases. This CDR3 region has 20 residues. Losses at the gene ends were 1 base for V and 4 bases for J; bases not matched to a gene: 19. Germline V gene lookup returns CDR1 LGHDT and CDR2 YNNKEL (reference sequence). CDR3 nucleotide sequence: TGTGCCAGCAGCCAAGGGTCGCGGGAGGCGACTAGGAAGCGATCAGATACGCAGTATTTT. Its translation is CASSQGSREATRKRSDTQYF.

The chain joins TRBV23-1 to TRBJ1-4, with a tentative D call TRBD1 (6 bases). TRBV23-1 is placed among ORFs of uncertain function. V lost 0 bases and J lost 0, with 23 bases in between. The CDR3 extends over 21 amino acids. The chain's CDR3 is CASSQSSIRDKNSSTNEKLFF. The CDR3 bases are TGCGCCAGCAGTCAATCTAGTATCCGGGACAAGAATAGTTCAACTAATGAAAAACTGTTTTTT.

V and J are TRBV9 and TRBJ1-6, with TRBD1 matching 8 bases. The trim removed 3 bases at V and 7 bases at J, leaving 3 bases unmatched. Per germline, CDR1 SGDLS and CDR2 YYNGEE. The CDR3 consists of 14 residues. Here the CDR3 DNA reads TGTGCCAGCAGCGCTGGGACAGGAAATTCACCCCTCCACTTT. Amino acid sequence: CASSAGTGNSPLHF.

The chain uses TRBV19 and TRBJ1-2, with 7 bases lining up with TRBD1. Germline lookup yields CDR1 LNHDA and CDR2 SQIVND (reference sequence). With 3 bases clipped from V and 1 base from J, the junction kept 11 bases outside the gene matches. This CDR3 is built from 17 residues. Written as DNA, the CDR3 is TGTGCCAGTAGTATCAGTCGGCGGCAGGGGGATAACTATGGCTACACCTTC. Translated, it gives CASSISRRQGDNYGYTF.

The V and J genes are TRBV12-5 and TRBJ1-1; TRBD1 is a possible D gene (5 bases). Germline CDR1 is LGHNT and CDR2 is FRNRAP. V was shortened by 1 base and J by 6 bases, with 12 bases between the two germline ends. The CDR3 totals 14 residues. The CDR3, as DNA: TGTGCTAGTGGTTTGGGTACAGGAACGGCTGAAGCTTTCTTT. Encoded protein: CASGLGTGTAEAFF.